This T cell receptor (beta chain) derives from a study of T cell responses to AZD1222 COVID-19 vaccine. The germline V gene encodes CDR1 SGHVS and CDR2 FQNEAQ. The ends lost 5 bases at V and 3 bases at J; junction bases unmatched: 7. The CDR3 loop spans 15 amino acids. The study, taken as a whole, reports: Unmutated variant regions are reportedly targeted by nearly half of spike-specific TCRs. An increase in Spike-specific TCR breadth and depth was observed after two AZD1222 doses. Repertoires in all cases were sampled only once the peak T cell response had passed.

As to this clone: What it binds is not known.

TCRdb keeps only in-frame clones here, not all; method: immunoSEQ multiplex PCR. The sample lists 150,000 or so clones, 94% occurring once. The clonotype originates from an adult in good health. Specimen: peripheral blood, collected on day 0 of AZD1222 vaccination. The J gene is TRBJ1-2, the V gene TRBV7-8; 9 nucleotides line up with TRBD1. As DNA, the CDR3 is TGTGCCAGCAGCGCACTACAGGGGGCCTACTATGGCTACACCTTC. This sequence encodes CASSALQGAYYGYTF.